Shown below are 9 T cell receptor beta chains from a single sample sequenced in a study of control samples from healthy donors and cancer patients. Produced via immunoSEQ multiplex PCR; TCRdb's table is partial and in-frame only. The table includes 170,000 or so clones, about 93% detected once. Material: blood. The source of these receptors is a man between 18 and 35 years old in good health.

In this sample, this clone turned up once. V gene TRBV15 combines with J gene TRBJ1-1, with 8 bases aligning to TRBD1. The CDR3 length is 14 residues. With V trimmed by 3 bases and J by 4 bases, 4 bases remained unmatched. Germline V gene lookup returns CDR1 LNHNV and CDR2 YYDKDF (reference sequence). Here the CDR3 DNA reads TGTGCCACCAGCAGTAACAGGGGGGGCACTGAAGCTTTCTTT. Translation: CATSSNRGGTEAFF.

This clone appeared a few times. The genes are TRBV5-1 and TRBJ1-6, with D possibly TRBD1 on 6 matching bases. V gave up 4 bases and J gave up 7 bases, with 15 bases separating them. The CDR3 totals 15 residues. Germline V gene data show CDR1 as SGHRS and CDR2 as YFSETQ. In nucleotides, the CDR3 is TGCGCCAGCAGCCCTCAGGACAGTCCGAATTCACCCCTCCACTTT. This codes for CASSPQDSPNSPLHF.

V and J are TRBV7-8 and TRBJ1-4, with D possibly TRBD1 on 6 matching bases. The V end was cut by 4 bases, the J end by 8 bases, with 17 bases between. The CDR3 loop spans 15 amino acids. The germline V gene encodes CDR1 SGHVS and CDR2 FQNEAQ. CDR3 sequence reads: CASSSNWGQAEKLFF. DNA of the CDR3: TGTGCCAGCAGCTCTAATTGGGGGCAAGCCGAAAAACTGTTTTTT.

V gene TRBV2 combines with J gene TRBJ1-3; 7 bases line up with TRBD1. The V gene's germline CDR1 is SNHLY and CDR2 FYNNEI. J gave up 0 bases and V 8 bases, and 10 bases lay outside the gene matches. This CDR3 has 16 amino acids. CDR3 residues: CASGGQAYSSGNTIYF. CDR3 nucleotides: TGTGCCAGCGGAGGACAGGCTTATTCCTCTGGAAACACCATATATTTT.

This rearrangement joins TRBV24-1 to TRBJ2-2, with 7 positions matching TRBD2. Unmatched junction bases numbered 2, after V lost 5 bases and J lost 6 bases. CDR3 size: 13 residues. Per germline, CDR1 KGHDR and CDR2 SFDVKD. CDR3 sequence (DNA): TGTGCCACCAGTGGTGGGGGGGCCGGGGAGCTGTTTTTT. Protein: CATSGGGAGELFF.

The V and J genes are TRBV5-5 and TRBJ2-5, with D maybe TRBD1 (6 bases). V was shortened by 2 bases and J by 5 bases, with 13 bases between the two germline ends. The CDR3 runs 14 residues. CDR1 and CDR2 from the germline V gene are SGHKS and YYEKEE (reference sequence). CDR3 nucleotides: TGTGCCAGCAGCTTTTCCCGGACAGAGGAGACCCAGTACTTC. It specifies CASSFSRTEETQYF.

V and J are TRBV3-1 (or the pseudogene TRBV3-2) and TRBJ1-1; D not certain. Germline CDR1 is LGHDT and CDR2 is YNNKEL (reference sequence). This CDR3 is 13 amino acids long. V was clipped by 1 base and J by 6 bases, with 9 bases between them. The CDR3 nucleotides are TGTGCCAGCAGCCAAGCGGGTGGGGCTGAAGCTTTCTTT. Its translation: CASSQAGGAEAFF.

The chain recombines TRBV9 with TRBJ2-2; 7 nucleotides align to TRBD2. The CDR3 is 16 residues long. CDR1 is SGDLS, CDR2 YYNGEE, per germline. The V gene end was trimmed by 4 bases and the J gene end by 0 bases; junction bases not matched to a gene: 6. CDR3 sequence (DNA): TGTGCCAGCAGCCCCACTAGCGACTCGAACACCGGGGAGCTGTTTTTT. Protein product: CASSPTSDSNTGELFF.

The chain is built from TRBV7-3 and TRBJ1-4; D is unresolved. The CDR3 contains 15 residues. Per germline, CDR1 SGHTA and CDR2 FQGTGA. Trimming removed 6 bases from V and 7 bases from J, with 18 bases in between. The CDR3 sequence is CASRSDGSWGEKLFF. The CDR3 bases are TGTGCCAGCAGATCCGACGGATCATGGGGTGAAAAACTGTTTTTT.